Shown below are 27 T cell receptor beta chains from a single sample sequenced in a study of blood T cell repertoires in COVID-19. The data were produced by immunoSEQ multiplex PCR, yet TCRdb's version contains in-frame clones alone and is incomplete. The table lists 79,000 or so clones, 80% to 90% of them singletons. The source material was peripheral blood. Receptor source: a man in his 60s with COVID-19, enrolled during active disease.

V and J are TRBV30 and TRBJ1-1; D may be TRBD1 (6 bases). The CDR3 length is 14 residues. Trimming shortened V by 4 bases and J by 4 bases, and 16 bases separated the two germline ends. Germline V gene lookup returns CDR1 GTSNPN and CDR2 SVGIG (reference sequence). CDR3 region: CAWTSGGFATEAFF. The CDR3 DNA sequence: TGTGCCTGGACCTCGGGGGGCTTTGCCACTGAAGCTTTCTTT.

CDR3 residues: CASSSKTGEANEKLFF. The DNA of the CDR3 is TGTGCCAGCAGCTCTAAAACCGGGGAAGCTAATGAAAAACTGTTTTTT. The rearrangement links TRBV5-4 to TRBJ1-4; D remains ambiguous. This CDR3 region has 16 residues. V shed 3 bases and J shed 3 bases, with 15 bases lying between them. Germline V gives CDR1 SGHNT, CDR2 YYREEE (reference sequence).

The table lists this clone with a count of one. This rearrangement joins TRBV6-1 to TRBJ1-3, with TRBD1 identical over 7 bases. The CDR3 extends over 16 amino acids. Germline values: CDR1 MNHNS, CDR2 SASEGT. V was pared by 2 bases and J by 0 bases, with 4 bases of the junction left unmatched. The DNA of the CDR3 is TGTGCCAGCAGTGAACGACAGGGTTACTCTGGAAACACCATATATTTT. It yields the protein CASSERQGYSGNTIYF.

The chain joins TRBV5-4 to TRBJ1-2; no reliable D call. V was cut by 0 bases and J by 6 bases, with 15 bases left in between. CDR1 is SGHNT and CDR2 is YYREEE in the germline V gene (reference sequence). This CDR3 has 15 amino acids. The CDR3 loop reads CASSLAGGPTHGYTF. The CDR3 DNA sequence: TGTGCCAGCAGCTTGGCCGGAGGCCCTACGCATGGCTACACCTTC.

This clone was recorded once. The chain combines TRBV7-9 with TRBJ1-1; TRBD1 is a possible D gene (5 bases). The CDR3 has 13 amino acids. The ends were cut back, 3 bases at V and 8 bases at J, with 13 bases in the middle. Germline V gene sequence: CDR1 SEHNR, CDR2 FQNEAQ (reference sequence). The CDR3 nucleotides read TGTGCCAGCAGCTTTTTTGGGACTGAGGAAGCTTTCTTT. It translates to CASSFFGTEEAFF.

The chain joins TRBV7-2 to TRBJ2-7; weak D call: TRBD1 (7 bases). Germline V gene data show CDR1 as SGHTA and CDR2 as FQGNSA. The ends were cut back, 1 base at V and 6 bases at J, with 19 bases in the middle. This CDR3 region has 16 residues. The CDR3 sequence: CASSLGPGGRYGEQYF. The CDR3 bases are TGTGCCAGCAGCTTAGGGCCAGGGGGGAGGTATGGCGAGCAGTACTTC.

The CDR3 region is CASSFVGLAEQYF. CDR3 coding DNA: TGTGCCAGCAGTTTTGTGGGGCTTGCCGAGCAGTACTTC. The chain uses TRBV27 and TRBJ2-7; the D gene is possibly TRBD1 (5 bases). This CDR3 region has 13 residues. The ends were cut back, 3 bases at V and 6 bases at J, with 12 bases in the middle. Germline V gene sequence: CDR1 MNHEY, CDR2 SMNVEV (reference sequence).

The J gene is TRBJ2-1, the V gene TRBV6-4; TRBD2 might be the D (6 bases). This CDR3 comprises 16 residues. CDR1 and CDR2 from the germline V gene are MRHNA and SNTAGT. With 6 bases removed from V and 4 bases from J, the gap between germline ends came to 19 bases. The CDR3 sequence: CASSYSGTQLYNEQFF. As DNA, the CDR3 is TGTGCCAGCAGCTACTCGGGGACTCAATTATACAATGAGCAGTTCTTC.

The gene calls are TRBV11-2 and TRBJ2-5, with 7 bases identical to TRBD1. Germline V gene sequence: CDR1 SGHAT, CDR2 FQNNGV. The V and J ends lost 1 base and 0 bases, in that order; junction bases with no gene match: 5. The CDR3 contains 16 residues. In DNA, the CDR3 is TGTGCCAGCAGCTTAGGTACACAGGGGTACCAAGAGACCCAGTACTTC. It is translated as CASSLGTQGYQETQYF.

This clone has just a few counts. The chain is built from TRBV6-5 and TRBJ2-7; 9 bases agree with TRBD2. Germline values: CDR1 MNHEY, CDR2 SVGAGI. The V segment lost 6 bases and the J segment 3 bases; nucleotides outside the gene matches: 9. This CDR3 spans 15 amino acids. The CDR3 DNA reads TGTGCCAGCAGACATGAGACTAGCGGACACTACGAGCAGTACTTC. Protein sequence: CASRHETSGHYEQYF.

The chain has TRBV2 and TRBJ2-7; D not resolved. V lost 4 bases and J lost 2, with 9 bases in between. The CDR3 contains 13 residues. CDR1 is SNHLY, CDR2 FYNNEI, per germline. This chain's CDR3 is CASSAYPAYEQYF. DNA of the CDR3: TGTGCCAGCAGTGCGTATCCTGCCTACGAGCAGTACTTC.

The rearrangement joins TRBV7-3 to TRBJ2-5; a possible D gene is TRBD1 (6 bases). V was clipped by 2 bases and J by 0 bases, with 10 bases between them. This CDR3 region has 15 residues. Germline V gene lookup returns CDR1 SGHTA and CDR2 FQGTGA. CDR3 in amino acids: CASSLGTNHQETQYF. In DNA, the CDR3 is TGTGCCAGCAGCTTAGGGACAAACCACCAAGAGACCCAGTACTTC. The complete variable domain, with remaining parts taken from reference TRBV7-3 and TRBJ2-5, reads GAGVSQTPSNKVTEKGKYVELRCDPISGHTALYWYRQSLGQGPEFLIYFQGTGAADDSGLPNDRFFAVRPEGSVSTLKIQRTERGDSAVYLCASSLGTNHQETQYFGPGTRLLVL.

This chain uses TRBV13 with TRBJ2-7; unclear D gene. CDR1 and CDR2 (germline): PRHDT, FYEKMQ (reference sequence). CDR3 length: 14 residues. Trimming cost V 0 bases and J 3 bases, with 9 bases left between them. CDR3 sequence: CASSLGSRYYEQYF. The CDR3 region has the DNA TGTGCCAGCAGCTTAGGGTCCCGCTACTACGAGCAGTACTTC.

This chain links TRBV28 with TRBJ1-2; TRBD1 matches 8 bases. The CDR3 is 15 amino acids. Losses at the gene ends were 3 bases for V and 1 base for J; bases not matched to a gene: 4. Germline V gene data show CDR1 as MDHEN and CDR2 as SYDVKM. The CDR3 is CASSLEDRDNYGYTF. The CDR3 DNA is TGTGCCAGCAGTTTGGAGGACAGGGATAACTATGGCTACACCTTC.

This chain joins TRBV10-3 and TRBJ1-5; 10 bases match TRBD1. Germline CDR1 ENHRY, CDR2 SYGVKD. CDR3 size: 16 residues. Germline trimming cut 2 bases from V and 5 bases from J; bases unmatched to any gene: 6. The CDR3 nucleotides are TGTGCCATCAGTGAGAAGAGGACAGGGGGTGATCAGCCCCAGCATTTT. Its protein product is CAISEKRTGGDQPQHF.

This clone appeared a single time. V usage is TRBV28 and J usage is TRBJ2-2; D may be TRBD1 (5 bases). Germline loops: CDR1 MDHEN, CDR2 SYDVKM. V was clipped by 5 bases and J by 1 base, with 14 bases between them. The CDR3 loop spans 16 amino acids. DNA for the CDR3: TGTGCCAGCAGTAACACGACAGAACTGAACACCGGGGAGCTGTTTTTT. Translated, it gives CASSNTTELNTGELFF.

The table lists this clone with a count of one. The rearrangement links TRBV7-6 to TRBJ2-7, with 8 bases matching TRBD2. Germline lookup yields CDR1 SGHVS and CDR2 FNYEAQ. The CDR3 is 16 residues long. The ends lost 4 bases at V and 2 bases at J; junction bases unmatched: 10. CDR3 in DNA: TGTGCCAGCAGCTCACCCTACTCGCGGGGGGCCTACGAGCAGTACTTC. Protein product: CASSSPYSRGAYEQYF.

J is TRBJ2-5 and V is TRBV9; no reliable D call. Per germline, CDR1 SGDLS and CDR2 YYNGEE. This CDR3 has 13 amino acids. Trimming removed 0 bases at V and 2 bases at J, with 5 bases between. The CDR3 region is CASSVGLQETQYF. The CDR3, as DNA: TGTGCCAGCAGCGTAGGACTGCAAGAGACCCAGTACTTC.

This clone showed up just a few times. The chain employs TRBV7-9 and TRBJ1-3; 7 bases align to TRBD1. The CDR3 sequence is 16 residues long. Trimming removed 4 bases from V and 4 bases from J; junction bases left unmatched: 10. Per the germline V gene, CDR1 is SEHNR and CDR2 is FQNEAQ (reference sequence). This chain's CDR3 is CASSSWDRRKGNTIYF. The CDR3 bases are TGTGCCAGCAGCTCCTGGGACAGAAGAAAGGGAAACACCATATATTTT.

The chain employs TRBV19 and TRBJ1-3, with TRBD1 matching over 7 bases. The CDR3 runs 15 residues. V shed 3 bases and J 3 bases; nucleotides not matched to a gene: 5. Per germline, CDR1 LNHDA and CDR2 SQIVND (reference sequence). CDR3 residues: CASSMGQTRGNTIYF. For the CDR3, the DNA is TGTGCCAGTAGTATGGGACAGACCCGTGGAAACACCATATATTTT. Full variable domain (outside the CDR3, taken from reference TRBV19 and TRBJ1-3): DGGITQSPKYLFRKEGQNVTLSCEQNLNHDAMYWYRQDPGQGLRLIYYSQIVNDFQKGDIAEGYSVSREKKESFPLTVTSAQKNPTAFYLCASSMGQTRGNTIYFGEGSWLTVV.

The chain links TRBV6-5 to TRBJ1-2; a weak D match, TRBD1 (6 bases). V lost 2 bases and J lost 8, with 15 bases in between. The CDR3 runs to 14 residues. In germline, CDR1 is MNHEY, CDR2 SVGAGI. The CDR3 region has the DNA TGTGCCAGCAGTTACCCCTTACCAGGGGACGGCTACACCTTC. It yields the protein CASSYPLPGDGYTF.

V and J are TRBV6-2 or TRBV6-3 and TRBJ2-4, with 12 bases identical to TRBD2. The CDR3 sequence is 19 residues long. The germline gives CDR1 MNHEY, CDR2 SVGEGT. V shed 2 bases, J shed 2 bases, and the junction held 10 bases outside the gene matches. CDR3 protein: CASSYPLLAGGETKNIQYF. The CDR3 DNA reads TGTGCCAGCAGTTACCCGTTACTAGCGGGGGGTGAGACCAAAAACATTCAGTACTTC.

The table lists this clone with a few counts. The CDR3 sequence is CASSPENTGELFF. CDR3 bases: TGTGCCAGCAGCCCAGAAAACACCGGGGAGCTGTTTTTT. V gene TRBV7-9 combines with J gene TRBJ2-2; D unresolved. The CDR3 spans 13 residues. V shed 5 bases and J shed 2 bases, with 6 bases lying between them. The germline V gene encodes CDR1 SEHNR and CDR2 FQNEAQ (reference sequence).

The rearrangement links TRBV6-5 to TRBJ1-2, with TRBD1 matching 9 bases. Germline V gene data show CDR1 as MNHEY and CDR2 as SVGAGI. The length of the CDR3 is 13 residues. Unmatched junction bases numbered 3, after V lost 6 bases and J lost 4 bases. The CDR3 protein is CASRGDRAYGYTF. CDR3 DNA: TGTGCCAGCAGAGGGGACAGGGCCTATGGCTACACCTTC.

The J gene is TRBJ2-1, the V gene TRBV11-2; 9 bases line up with TRBD1. The V gene's germline CDR1 is SGHAT and CDR2 FQNNGV. The CDR3 covers 15 residues. Trimming at V came to 7 bases and at J to 2 bases, leaving 6 bases not matched to a gene. CDR3 nucleotides: TGTGCCAGCACCCCTACAGGGGGCGCCTACAATGAGCAGTTCTTC. Protein product: CASTPTGGAYNEQFF.

The chain recombines TRBV5-6 with TRBJ2-3; no clear D gene. The ends were cut back, 3 bases at V and 4 bases at J, with 12 bases in the middle. CDR1 and CDR2 from the germline V gene are SGHDT and YYEEEE. The CDR3 length is 14 residues. CDR3 region: CASSSTNSPDTQYF. The CDR3 region has the DNA TGTGCCAGCAGCTCGACAAATTCCCCAGATACGCAGTATTTT.

The V and J genes are TRBV9 and TRBJ1-6, with a possible D match to TRBD1 (6 bases). The germline gives CDR1 SGDLS, CDR2 YYNGEE. The CDR3 covers 18 residues. V dropped 0 bases and J dropped 5 bases, with 18 bases sitting between them. The CDR3: CASSVDGPQQGNNSPLHF. In DNA form, the CDR3 reads TGTGCCAGCAGCGTAGACGGCCCGCAACAGGGTAATAATTCACCCCTCCACTTT.